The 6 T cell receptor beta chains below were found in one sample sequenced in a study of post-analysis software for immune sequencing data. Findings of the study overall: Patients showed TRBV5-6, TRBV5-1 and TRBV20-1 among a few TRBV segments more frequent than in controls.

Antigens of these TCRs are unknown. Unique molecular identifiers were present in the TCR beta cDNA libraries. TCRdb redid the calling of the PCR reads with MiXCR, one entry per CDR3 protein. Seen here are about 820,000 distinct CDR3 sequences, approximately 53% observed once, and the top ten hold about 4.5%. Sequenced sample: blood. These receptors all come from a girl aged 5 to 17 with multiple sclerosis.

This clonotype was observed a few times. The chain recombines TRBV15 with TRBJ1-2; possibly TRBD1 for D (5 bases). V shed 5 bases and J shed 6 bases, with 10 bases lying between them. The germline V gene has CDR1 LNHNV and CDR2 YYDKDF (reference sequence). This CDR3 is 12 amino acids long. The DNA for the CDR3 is TGTGCCACCAGCCCCGAGGGGCATGGCTACACCTTC. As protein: CATSPEGHGYTF.

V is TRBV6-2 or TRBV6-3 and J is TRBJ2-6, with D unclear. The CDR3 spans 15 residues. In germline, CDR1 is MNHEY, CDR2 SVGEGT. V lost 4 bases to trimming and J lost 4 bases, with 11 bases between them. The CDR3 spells CASSSLDGGANVLTF. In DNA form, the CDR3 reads TGTGCCAGCAGTTCTCTGGATGGCGGGGCCAACGTCCTGACTTTC.

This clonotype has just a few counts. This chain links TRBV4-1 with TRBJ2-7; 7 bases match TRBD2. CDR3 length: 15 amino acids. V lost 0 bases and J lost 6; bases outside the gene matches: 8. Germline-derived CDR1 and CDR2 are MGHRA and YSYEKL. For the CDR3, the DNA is TGCGCCAGCAGCCAAGATAGGAGGACTAGTGGCGAGCAGTACTTC. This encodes CASSQDRRTSGEQYF.

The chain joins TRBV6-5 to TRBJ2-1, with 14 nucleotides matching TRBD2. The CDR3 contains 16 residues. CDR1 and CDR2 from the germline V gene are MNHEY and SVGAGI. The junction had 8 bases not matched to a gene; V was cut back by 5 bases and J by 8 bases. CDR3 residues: CASSRETSGRVDEQFF. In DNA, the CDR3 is TGTGCCAGCAGTAGGGAGACTAGCGGGAGGGTTGATGAGCAGTTCTTC.

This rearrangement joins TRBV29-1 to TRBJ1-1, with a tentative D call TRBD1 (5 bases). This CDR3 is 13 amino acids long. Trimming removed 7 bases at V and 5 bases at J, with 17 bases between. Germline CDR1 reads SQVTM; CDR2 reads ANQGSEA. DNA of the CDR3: TGCAGCGCCGGGACCCCGGGGGGAACTGAAGCTTTCTTT. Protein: CSAGTPGGTEAFF.

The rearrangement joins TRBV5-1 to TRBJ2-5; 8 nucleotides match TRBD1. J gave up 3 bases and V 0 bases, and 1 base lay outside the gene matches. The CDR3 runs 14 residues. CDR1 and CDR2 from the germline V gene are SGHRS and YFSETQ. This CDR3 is CASSLGQGKETQYF. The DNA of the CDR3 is TGCGCCAGCAGCTTGGGACAGGGGAAAGAGACCCAGTACTTC.